This T cell receptor beta chain was captured by sequencing in a study of blood T cell repertoires in COVID-19. As for the study in general: Some COVID-19 samples were acute and others convalescent; all came from the United States, Italy and Spain. Nucleic acid was either cDNA or gDNA, and it came from T cells, B-cell-depleted T cells, or PBMCs.

Original analysis: By means of reference gene primer amplification, nucleated cell counts were estimated. Libraries were prepared by immunoSEQ multiplex PCR; TCRdb keeps only in-frame clonotypes and omits some of them. The D gene and trimming were derived from the DNA, and the V and J assignments and clone size from that table. The table includes 250,000 or so clones, nearly 90% detected once. V lost 4 bases, J lost 1 base, and 13 bases lay in between. The CDR3 loop spans 15 amino acids. Germline-derived CDR1 and CDR2 are MNHEY and SMNVEV (reference sequence). The source material was peripheral blood. The TCR sequence derives from a man aged 18 to 29 with active or convalescent COVID-19. The chain combines TRBV27 with TRBJ1-1; D not resolved. DNA for the CDR3: TGTGCCAGCAGTTCCCTGGCGGCGGGGAACACTGAAGCTTTCTTT. Translating it yields CASSSLAAGNTEAFF.